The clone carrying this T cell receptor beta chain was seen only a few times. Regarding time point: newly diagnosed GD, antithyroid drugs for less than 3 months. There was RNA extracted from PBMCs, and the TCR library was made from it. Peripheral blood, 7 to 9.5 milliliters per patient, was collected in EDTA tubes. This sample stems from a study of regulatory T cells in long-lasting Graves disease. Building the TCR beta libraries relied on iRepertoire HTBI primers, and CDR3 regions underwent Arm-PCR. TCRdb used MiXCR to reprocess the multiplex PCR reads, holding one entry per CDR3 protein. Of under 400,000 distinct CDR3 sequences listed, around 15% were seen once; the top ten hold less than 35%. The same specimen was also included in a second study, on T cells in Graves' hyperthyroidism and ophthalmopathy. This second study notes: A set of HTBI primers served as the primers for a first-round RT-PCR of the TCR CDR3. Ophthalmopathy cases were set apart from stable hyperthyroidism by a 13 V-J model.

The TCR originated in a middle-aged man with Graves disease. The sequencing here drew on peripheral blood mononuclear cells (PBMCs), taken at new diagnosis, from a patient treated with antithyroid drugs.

CDR3 nucleotides: TGTGCCAGCAGCCCTCCCCTCATGAACACTGAAGCTTTCTTT. This gives the protein CASSPPLMNTEAFF. This chain joins TRBV6-2 or TRBV6-3 and TRBJ1-1, with D unclear. Trimming stripped 6 bases from V and 0 bases from J, with 11 bases between. Germline V gene lookup returns CDR1 MNHEY and CDR2 SVGEGT. CDR3 size: 14 residues.